This TCR beta chain was retrieved from a study of regulatory T cells in long-lasting Graves disease. Relying on iRepertoire HTBI primers and Arm-PCR of CDR3 regions, the team built TCR beta libraries. TCRdb ran MiXCR on the multiplex PCR reads and lists one entry per CDR3 protein. Of about 380,000 distinct CDR3 sequences in the sample, around a sixth were seen once. Time point in this sample: newly diagnosed GD, antithyroid drugs for less than 3 months. RNA isolated from PBMCs was used to make the TCR library. The CDR3 consists of 13 residues. Germline assignment: CDR1 SGDLS and CDR2 YYNGEE. V was trimmed by 3 bases and J by 4 bases, leaving 8 bases between them.

The clonotype originates from a female donor with Graves disease. Sequencing used peripheral blood mononuclear cells (PBMCs), obtained at new diagnosis, from a patient treated with antithyroid drugs. J is TRBJ1-5 and V is TRBV9; D might be TRBD1 (6 bases). CDR3 DNA sequence: TGTGCCAGCAGCGATCAGGGGAATCAGCCCCAGCATTTT. Translating it yields CASSDQGNQPQHF.